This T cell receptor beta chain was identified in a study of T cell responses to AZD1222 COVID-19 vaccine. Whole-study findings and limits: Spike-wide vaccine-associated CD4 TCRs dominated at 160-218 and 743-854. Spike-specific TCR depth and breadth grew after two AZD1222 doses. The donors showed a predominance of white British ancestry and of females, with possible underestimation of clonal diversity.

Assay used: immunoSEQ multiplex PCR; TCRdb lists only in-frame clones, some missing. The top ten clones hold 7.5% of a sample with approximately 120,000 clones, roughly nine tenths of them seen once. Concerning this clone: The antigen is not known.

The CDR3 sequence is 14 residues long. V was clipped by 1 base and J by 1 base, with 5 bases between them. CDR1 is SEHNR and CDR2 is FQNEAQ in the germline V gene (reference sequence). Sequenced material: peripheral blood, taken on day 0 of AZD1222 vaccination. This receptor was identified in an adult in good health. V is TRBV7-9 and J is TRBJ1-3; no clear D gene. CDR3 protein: CASSLEGSGNTIYF. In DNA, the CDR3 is TGTGCCAGCAGCTTAGAAGGGTCTGGAAACACCATATATTTT.